One sample yielded the 15 T cell receptor beta chains listed below, sequenced in a study of shared clonotypes between healthy human individuals (TCRdb year 2020). The library relied on the immunoSEQ multiplex PCR assay. TCRdb took this table from immuneACCESS and kept in-frame rearrangements with V and J called. Such tables lack part of the clones; where checked against another copy, unresolved V genes explain under half of the gap, and the rest is unexplained. In this sample the table shows hundreds of thousands of clones, about three quarters of which occur a single time. The ten largest clones represent 1.5% to 2% of the sample. The sample was memory CD4+ T cells sorted from blood. In the paper's terms, the cell subset or site label means: CD45RA-negative fraction. The receptors originated from a young woman in good health.

The chain has TRBV5-6 and TRBJ2-3; no definite D call. Germline-derived CDR1 and CDR2 are SGHDT and YYEEEE. The V end was cut by 4 bases, the J end by 2 bases, with 8 bases between. CDR3 size: 13 residues. This CDR3 is CASSPLDTDTQYF. The CDR3 DNA reads TGTGCCAGCAGCCCCCTAGACACAGATACGCAGTATTTT.

The chain couples TRBV5-6 to TRBJ2-1; D possibly matches TRBD1 or TRBD2 (6 bases each). Trimming took 4 bases from V and 7 from J, leaving 18 bases between them. CDR3 length: 15 amino acids. Germline V gene data show CDR1 as SGHDT and CDR2 as YYEEEE. The CDR3 spells CASSTAGTRGNEQFF. The DNA for the CDR3 is TGTGCCAGCAGCACCGCGGGGACACGTGGGAATGAGCAGTTCTTC.

The gene calls are TRBV7-2 and TRBJ2-7; tentative D call: TRBD1 (6 bases). Germline loops: CDR1 SGHTA, CDR2 FQGNSA. Trimming took 2 bases from V and 5 from J, leaving 13 bases between them. The CDR3 covers 14 residues. In DNA, the CDR3 is TGTGCCAGCAGCTTAAGCTTGACAGGAGACGAGCAGTACTTC. It encodes CASSLSLTGDEQYF.

The J gene is TRBJ2-7, the V gene TRBV6-5; TRBD2 aligns across 9 bases. V trimming: 6 bases; J trimming: 0 bases; junction bases outside the gene matches: 6. This CDR3 has 15 residues. Germline V gene sequence: CDR1 MNHEY, CDR2 SVGAGI. The CDR3 region has the DNA TGTGCCAGCAGGGAGACTAGCGGAAGCTCCTACGAGCAGTACTTC. It encodes CASRETSGSSYEQYF.

V usage is TRBV2 and J usage is TRBJ2-7; TRBD2 matches at 8 bases. With 1 base clipped from V and 2 bases from J, the junction kept 4 bases outside the gene matches. This CDR3 has 15 amino acids. The germline CDR1 and CDR2 sequences are SNHLY and FYNNEI. CDR3 amino acids: CASSEETGGPYEQYF. The CDR3, as DNA: TGTGCCAGCAGTGAAGAGACGGGAGGGCCCTACGAGCAGTACTTC.

This clone appeared a single time. The gene calls are TRBV5-1 and TRBJ2-5; D is possibly TRBD1 (6 bases). Germline V gives CDR1 SGHRS, CDR2 YFSETQ. CDR3 length: 14 amino acids. V dropped 6 bases and J dropped 2 bases, with 14 bases sitting between them. CDR3 sequence reads: CASTVQGSQETQYF. The CDR3 nucleotides are TGCGCCAGCACCGTACAGGGTTCTCAAGAGACCCAGTACTTC.

Of note for this clone: This may arise from a read error, as a much more abundant clone is one base away. The V call is TRBV7-9, the J call TRBJ2-3, with D unclear. CDR1 and CDR2 (germline): SEHNR, FQNEAQ (reference sequence). V was trimmed by 5 bases and J by 2 bases, leaving 2 bases between them. This CDR3 region has 11 residues. The CDR3 nucleotides are TGTGCCAGCAGCACCACAGATACGCAGTATTTT. This translates into CASSTTDTQYF.

The chain couples TRBV5-4 to TRBJ2-1, with TRBD1 matching over 10 bases. The V gene's germline CDR1 is SGHNT and CDR2 YYREEE (reference sequence). The CDR3 is made up of 15 amino acids. J was trimmed by 7 bases and V by 4 bases; bases with no gene match: 8. The CDR3 spells CASSPPGQGSNEQFF. DNA of the CDR3: TGTGCCAGCAGCCCTCCGGGACAGGGGAGTAATGAGCAGTTCTTC.

To note about this clone: Other DNA sequences from this sample encode an identical CDR3 as well. The gene calls are TRBV5-4 and TRBJ2-5; 15 positions agree with TRBD2. Germline CDR1 and CDR2: SGHNT and YYREEE (reference sequence). The length of the CDR3 is 16 residues. The V segment lost 1 base and the J segment 4 bases; nucleotides outside the gene matches: 2. CDR3 DNA: TGTGCCAGCAGCTTGAGGACTAGCGGGAGGGGAGAGACCCAGTACTTC. Encoded protein: CASSLRTSGRGETQYF.

This clone showed up many times. CDR3 residues: CASSLPAGYYEQYF. CDR3 sequence (DNA): TGTGCCAGCAGTTTACCCGCTGGTTACTACGAGCAGTACTTC. The rearrangement joins TRBV28 to TRBJ2-7; D gene unclear. CDR1 and CDR2 from the germline V gene are MDHEN and SYDVKM. There are 14 residues in the CDR3. V lost 2 bases, J lost 3 bases, and 11 bases lay in between.

The J gene is TRBJ2-7, the V gene TRBV2; TRBD1 might be the D (5 bases). V lost 8 bases to trimming and J lost 4 bases, with 15 bases between them. The CDR3 runs 13 residues. Germline V gives CDR1 SNHLY, CDR2 FYNNEI. This chain's CDR3 is CASQSRGKYEQYF. Written as DNA, the CDR3 is TGTGCCAGCCAGAGTAGGGGAAAATACGAGCAGTACTTC.

V and J are TRBV5-1 and TRBJ2-7; D is unresolved. Germline assignment: CDR1 SGHRS and CDR2 YFSETQ. V was pared by 0 bases and J by 4 bases, with 5 bases between. CDR3 length: 12 residues. In DNA, the CDR3 is TGCGCCAGCAGCTTGGGGCAATACGAGCAGTACTTC. It is translated as CASSLGQYEQYF.

The chain uses TRBV19 and TRBJ1-4; D is ambiguous. The germline CDR1 and CDR2 sequences are LNHDA and SQIVND (reference sequence). This CDR3 region has 15 residues. V gave up 7 bases and J gave up 4 bases, with 16 bases separating them. The CDR3 sequence: CASTTRPLLNEKLFF. CDR3 DNA sequence: TGTGCCAGTACCACCAGACCTCTACTTAATGAAAAACTGTTTTTT. Full variable domain (missing parts from reference TRBV19 and TRBJ1-4): DGGITQSPKYLFRKEGQNVTLSCEQNLNHDAMYWYRQDPGQGLRLIYYSQIVNDFQKGDIAEGYSVSREKKESFPLTVTSAQKNPTAFYLCASTTRPLLNEKLFFGSGTQLSVL.

The chain recombines TRBV5-1 with TRBJ2-7; 7 bases agree with TRBD2. V lost 4 bases and J lost 5; bases outside the gene matches: 3. The V gene's germline CDR1 is SGHRS and CDR2 YFSETQ. The CDR3 runs 12 residues. The CDR3 protein is CASSPSGDEQYF. CDR3 DNA sequence: TGCGCCAGCAGCCCCAGCGGGGACGAGCAGTACTTC.

The V gene is TRBV11-2, the J gene TRBJ2-5; D may be TRBD1 (5 bases). CDR3 length equals 16 residues. Trimming took 0 bases from V and 4 from J, leaving 15 bases between them. Germline V gene sequence: CDR1 SGHAT, CDR2 FQNNGV. CDR3: CASSLDHAGKGETQYF. The CDR3 DNA sequence: TGTGCCAGCAGCTTAGATCATGCAGGGAAGGGAGAGACCCAGTACTTC.